Listed here are 17 T cell receptor beta chains from one sample, sequenced in a study of patients and donors after allogeneic stem cell transplantation. TCRdb fed the RT-PCR reads into MiXCR, producing one record per CDR3 protein. Of more than 850,000 distinct CDR3 sequences listed, more than 15% are singletons. Specimen: blood, either unsorted or a sorted T cell fraction (not recorded which). All receptors come from a human donor who was either an allogeneic HSCT recipient or a stem cell or donor lymphocyte infusion donor (not recorded which). It is not recorded whose cells these are; they may come from a transplant donor.

This clonotype was observed a handful of times. The chain carries TRBV5-5 and TRBJ2-7; D may match TRBD1 or TRBD2 (5 bases each). Trimming pared 5 bases from V and 3 bases from J, leaving 15 bases between. In germline, CDR1 is SGHKS, CDR2 YYEKEE (reference sequence). The CDR3 contains 14 residues. The CDR3 DNA follows: TGTGCCAGCAGACCCGGGACGGGGAACTACGAGCAGTACTTC. Protein sequence: CASRPGTGNYEQYF.

The chain couples TRBV11-2 to TRBJ2-7, with 8 bases lining up with TRBD2. Per the germline V gene, CDR1 is SGHAT and CDR2 is FQNNGV. The CDR3 consists of 14 residues. Trimming removed 5 bases from V and 6 bases from J; junction bases left unmatched: 9. CDR3: CASSPSGGLSEQYF. The CDR3, as DNA: TGTGCCAGCAGCCCTTCGGGGGGGCTTTCCGAGCAGTACTTC.

This clonotype has a handful of counts. This rearrangement joins TRBV3-1 to TRBJ1-1; D is unresolved. The CDR3 is made up of 15 amino acids. V lost 4 bases to trimming and J lost 5 bases, with 17 bases between them. CDR1 is LGHDT and CDR2 is YNNKEL in the germline V gene (reference sequence). The CDR3 protein is CASSRASLMRTEAFF. In DNA form, the CDR3 reads TGTGCCAGCAGCCGGGCTTCCCTTATGCGGACTGAAGCTTTCTTT.

This clonotype was detected only a few times. V gene TRBV6-1 combines with J gene TRBJ2-1; 9 positions match TRBD2. With 7 bases clipped from V and 8 bases from J, the junction kept 6 bases outside the gene matches. Germline-derived CDR1 and CDR2 are MNHNS and SASEGT. The CDR3 is 13 residues long. The CDR3 DNA follows: TGTGCCAGCACCCGCGGGGGGGTCGATGAGCAGTTCTTC. Amino acids: CASTRGGVDEQFF.

The rearrangement joins TRBV5-1 to TRBJ2-1, with 11 bases fitting TRBD2. CDR1 is SGHRS, CDR2 YFSETQ, per germline. V was pared by 0 bases and J by 4 bases, with 3 bases of the junction left unmatched. This CDR3 comprises 16 residues. The CDR3: CASSLAPSGGYNEQFF. CDR3 DNA: TGCGCCAGCAGCTTGGCCCCTAGCGGGGGGTACAATGAGCAGTTCTTC.

The chain joins TRBV6-1 to TRBJ2-2, with D perhaps TRBD1 (5 bases). Germline CDR1 is MNHNS and CDR2 is SASEGT. This CDR3 has 14 residues. V gave up 7 bases and J gave up 2 bases, with 11 bases separating them. CDR3 residues: CASTLTGNTGELFF. In nucleotides, the CDR3 is TGTGCCAGCACCCTAACAGGAAACACCGGGGAGCTGTTTTTT.

The V and J genes are TRBV7-3 and TRBJ2-3; D gene ambiguous. V lost 5 bases to trimming and J lost 1 base, with 7 bases between them. The CDR3 loop spans 13 amino acids. Germline values: CDR1 SGHTA, CDR2 FQGTGA. DNA of the CDR3: TGTGCCAGCAGCAGCGTGCGCACAGATACGCAGTATTTT. Its protein is CASSSVRTDTQYF.

V and J are TRBV7-8 and TRBJ2-7; D not resolved. V was clipped by 4 bases and J by 0 bases, with 13 bases between them. The CDR3 runs to 15 residues. Germline loops: CDR1 SGHVS, CDR2 FQNEAQ. Here the CDR3 DNA reads TGTGCCAGCAGCTCCACTACCTCCGTCTCCTACGAGCAGTACTTC. Its translation: CASSSTTSVSYEQYF.

The chain recombines TRBV2 with TRBJ2-5, with 10 bases matching TRBD1. The CDR3 has 13 residues. Per germline, CDR1 SNHLY and CDR2 FYNNEI. V lost 9 bases, J lost 6 bases, and 7 bases stayed unmatched. CDR3 in DNA: TGTGCCAGTCGGAGACAGGGGGCAAAGACCCAGTACTTC. Translated, it gives CASRRQGAKTQYF.

The chain combines TRBV5-1 with TRBJ1-1; TRBD1 is a possible D gene (5 bases). This CDR3 is 16 amino acids long. Germline CDR1 reads SGHRS; CDR2 reads YFSETQ. Trimming left V 5 bases short and J 0 bases short, with 17 bases between. This CDR3 is CASRVRTGGMNTEAFF. The CDR3 DNA is TGCGCCAGCAGGGTGAGAACAGGAGGCATGAACACTGAAGCTTTCTTT.

The chain joins TRBV12-3 or TRBV12-4 to TRBJ1-2; TRBD1 is a possible D gene (6 bases). This CDR3 comprises 13 residues. The V end was cut by 7 bases, the J end by 5 bases, with 14 bases between. For the CDR3, the DNA is TGTGCCAGCATACAACAGGGTTGGTATGGCTACACCTTC. Translation gives CASIQQGWYGYTF.

This chain joins TRBV11-2 and TRBJ2-3; 12 bases fit TRBD2. The CDR3 totals 15 residues. V lost 6 bases and J lost 4; bases outside the gene matches: 5. Germline CDR1 and CDR2: SGHAT and FQNNGV. CDR3 protein: CASSPSGGAPDTQYF. The CDR3 DNA follows: TGTGCCAGCAGTCCTAGCGGGGGGGCCCCAGATACGCAGTATTTT.

There are many counts of this clonotype. This chain uses TRBV7-2 with TRBJ2-1, with D uncertain. Trimming shortened V by 4 bases and J by 4 bases, and 14 bases separated the two germline ends. Germline V gives CDR1 SGHTA, CDR2 FQGNSA. The CDR3 has 15 residues. Here the CDR3 reads CASSSTVGTYNEQFF. The CDR3 DNA is TGTGCCAGCAGCTCGACTGTGGGTACATACAATGAGCAGTTCTTC.

This chain connects TRBV5-1 to TRBJ1-4, with D hard to call. The CDR3 contains 14 residues. Germline V CDR1 and CDR2: SGHRS, YFSETQ. Trimming removed 1 base from V and 10 bases from J, with 14 bases in between. The CDR3 region has the DNA TGCGCCAGCAGCTTGACCGATCCCCTCGGAAAACTGTTTTTT. This translates into CASSLTDPLGKLFF.

This clonotype came up a few times. The rearrangement uses TRBV20-1 and TRBJ1-2, with D possibly TRBD1 on 6 matching bases. CDR3 length: 12 amino acids. Germline V lookup: CDR1 DFQATT, CDR2 SNEGSKA (reference sequence). Trimming stripped 2 bases from V and 4 bases from J, with 8 bases between. This CDR3 reads CSARQGRYGYTF. The CDR3 region has the DNA TGCAGTGCTAGACAGGGGCGCTATGGCTACACCTTC.

This clonotype was counted a few times. The chain joins TRBV20-1 to TRBJ2-1; the D is unclear. The CDR3 length is 12 residues. Germline V gene data show CDR1 as DFQATT and CDR2 as SNEGSKA (reference sequence). V was trimmed by 3 bases and J by 4 bases, leaving 7 bases between them. CDR3 sequence: CSASVSYNEQFF. The DNA of the CDR3 is TGCAGTGCTAGTGTAAGTTACAATGAGCAGTTCTTC.

The genes are TRBV5-1 and TRBJ2-3, with D perhaps matching TRBD1 (6 bases). V lost 2 bases to trimming and J lost 2 bases, with 12 bases between them. The CDR3 is made up of 15 amino acids. Germline CDR1 reads SGHRS; CDR2 reads YFSETQ. For the CDR3, the DNA is TGCGCCAGCAGCTTTTCAGGGGCTCCCACAGATACGCAGTATTTT. Encoded protein: CASSFSGAPTDTQYF.